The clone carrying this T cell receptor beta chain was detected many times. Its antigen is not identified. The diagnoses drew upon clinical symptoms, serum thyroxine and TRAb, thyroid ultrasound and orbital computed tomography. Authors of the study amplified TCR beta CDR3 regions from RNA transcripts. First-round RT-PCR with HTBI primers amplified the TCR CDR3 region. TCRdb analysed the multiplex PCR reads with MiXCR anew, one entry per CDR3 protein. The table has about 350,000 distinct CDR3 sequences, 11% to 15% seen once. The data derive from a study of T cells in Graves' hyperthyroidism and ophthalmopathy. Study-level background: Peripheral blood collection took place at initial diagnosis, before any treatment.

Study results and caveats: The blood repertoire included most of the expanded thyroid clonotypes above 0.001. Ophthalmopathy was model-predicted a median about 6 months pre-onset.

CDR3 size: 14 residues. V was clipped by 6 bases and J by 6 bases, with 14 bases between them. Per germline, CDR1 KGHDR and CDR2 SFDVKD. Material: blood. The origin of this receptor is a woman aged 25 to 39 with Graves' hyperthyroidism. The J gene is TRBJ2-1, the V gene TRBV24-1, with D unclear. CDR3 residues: CATSPRTQFNEQFF. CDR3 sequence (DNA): TGTGCCACCAGTCCCCGAACCCAATTCAATGAGCAGTTCTTC.